These 14 T cell receptor beta chains were sequenced from one sample in a study of blood T cell repertoires in COVID-19. Libraries were prepared by immunoSEQ multiplex PCR; TCRdb keeps only in-frame clonotypes and omits some of them. The sample lists about 160,000 clones, roughly 90% occurring once. Material: peripheral blood. The origin of the receptors is a woman aged 55-69 years who had recovered from COVID-19.

The chain carries TRBV2 and TRBJ2-5; 7 bases map to TRBD1. CDR1 and CDR2 from the germline V gene are SNHLY and FYNNEI. This CDR3 is built from 15 residues. V shed 5 bases, J shed 0 bases, and the junction held 6 bases outside the gene matches. The CDR3, as DNA: TGTGCCAGCAGTCAAACCGGGACAGACCAAGAGACCCAGTACTTC. This translates into CASSQTGTDQETQYF.

The chain has TRBV7-9 and TRBJ2-1; 7 bases map to TRBD1. CDR1 is SEHNR, CDR2 FQNEAQ, per germline (reference sequence). The J segment lost 7 bases and the V segment lost 5 bases, leaving 11 bases of the junction unmatched. The CDR3 consists of 15 residues. In nucleotides, the CDR3 is TGTGCCAGCAGCCCCCAGAACAGGGGTGGAAATGAGCAGTTCTTC. Its translation is CASSPQNRGGNEQFF.

The chain carries TRBV4-1 and TRBJ1-2, with TRBD1 matching 8 bases. In germline, CDR1 is MGHRA, CDR2 YSYEKL. Unmatched junction bases numbered 7, after V lost 2 bases and J lost 8 bases. CDR3 size: 14 residues. CDR3 residues: CASSQTRTGRGYTF. CDR3 in DNA: TGCGCCAGCAGCCAAACCCGGACAGGGAGAGGCTACACCTTC.

The V gene is TRBV5-1, the J gene TRBJ2-3; tentative D call: TRBD1 (5 bases). Germline V gene data show CDR1 as SGHRS and CDR2 as YFSETQ. This CDR3 has 15 amino acids. The V gene lost 4 bases and the J gene lost 0 bases, with 12 bases spanning the gap. CDR3: CASSIGHSSTDTQYF. CDR3 in DNA: TGCGCCAGCAGCATAGGACACTCTAGCACAGATACGCAGTATTTT. The whole variable domain, filled in from reference TRBV5-1 and TRBJ2-3, reads KAGVTQTPRYLIKTRGQQVTLSCSPISGHRSVSWYQQTPGQGLQFLFEYFSETQRNKGNFPGRFSGRQFSNSRSEMNVSTLELGDSALYLCASSIGHSSTDTQYFGPGTRLTVL.

This chain connects TRBV9 to TRBJ1-3; weak D call: TRBD1 (6 bases). Trimming shortened V by 2 bases and J by 1 base, and 10 bases separated the two germline ends. Germline assignment: CDR1 SGDLS and CDR2 YYNGEE. This CDR3 region has 15 residues. The CDR3 is CASSVSGESGNTIYF. CDR3 DNA sequence: TGTGCCAGCAGCGTCTCAGGGGAGTCTGGAAACACCATATATTTT.

The CDR3 is CASSLDRPGTGETNEKLFF. CDR3 nucleotide sequence: TGTGCCAGCAGCTTGGATCGCCCCGGGACAGGGGAAACTAATGAAAAACTGTTTTTT. The chain has TRBV5-4 and TRBJ1-4; 10 nucleotides agree with TRBD1. Germline V gene lookup returns CDR1 SGHNT and CDR2 YYREEE (reference sequence). Trimming took 0 bases from V and 1 from J; bases not matched to a gene: 9. This CDR3 comprises 19 residues.

This clone occurred a few times. This chain connects TRBV6-2 or TRBV6-3 to TRBJ1-1; D remains ambiguous. In germline, CDR1 is MNHEY, CDR2 SVGEGT. The CDR3 totals 14 residues. V gave up 5 bases and J gave up 8 bases, with 18 bases separating them. The CDR3 loop is CASSVDGSLAEAFF. In DNA, the CDR3 is TGTGCCAGCAGTGTTGACGGATCACTAGCCGAAGCTTTCTTT.

The chain uses TRBV7-9 and TRBJ2-7; possible D gene TRBD1, 5 bases. The CDR3 sequence is 14 residues long. Germline V CDR1 and CDR2: SEHNR, FQNEAQ (reference sequence). The V and J ends lost 2 bases and 2 bases respectively, with 10 bases between them. The CDR3 sequence is CASSLLQGPYEQYF. The DNA for the CDR3 is TGTGCCAGCAGCTTACTCCAGGGCCCCTACGAGCAGTACTTC.

This chain links TRBV6-6 with TRBJ2-1, with 10 bases that match TRBD1. The CDR3 loop spans 15 amino acids. Per the germline V gene, CDR1 is MNHNY and CDR2 is SVGAGI (reference sequence). Trimming removed 5 bases from V and 7 bases from J; junction bases left unmatched: 8. CDR3 region: CASSTDRGLRNEQFF. DNA for the CDR3: TGTGCCAGCAGTACAGACAGGGGGCTTAGGAATGAGCAGTTCTTC.

This clone was seen once. J is TRBJ1-2 and V is TRBV29-1, with a tentative D call TRBD1 (6 bases). Trimming stripped 6 bases from V and 0 bases from J, with 14 bases between. Germline assignment: CDR1 SQVTM and CDR2 ANQGSEA. This CDR3 is built from 14 residues. The DNA for the CDR3 is TGCAGCGTAGACAGGAGCACATCTAACTATGGCTACACCTTC. Its protein is CSVDRSTSNYGYTF.

This chain joins TRBV5-6 and TRBJ1-5; D call uncertain. This CDR3 is built from 13 residues. Trimming shortened V by 0 bases and J by 6 bases, and 7 bases separated the two germline ends. The germline V gene encodes CDR1 SGHDT and CDR2 YYEEEE. CDR3 loop: CASSLGAFQPQHF. CDR3 in DNA: TGTGCCAGCAGCTTGGGGGCCTTTCAGCCCCAGCATTTT. Full variable domain (outside the CDR3, taken from reference TRBV5-6 and TRBJ1-5): DAGVTQSPTHLIKTRGQQVTLRCSPKSGHDTVSWYQQALGQGPQFIFQYYEEEERQRGNFPDRFSGHQFPNYSSELNVNALLLGDSALYLCASSLGAFQPQHFGDGTRLSIL.

The chain couples TRBV9 to TRBJ1-6; 7 bases are a match to TRBD1. Germline V gene data show CDR1 as SGDLS and CDR2 as YYNGEE. Trimming removed 0 bases from V and 13 bases from J; junction bases left unmatched: 10. This CDR3 comprises 15 residues. In DNA form, the CDR3 reads TGTGCCAGCAGCGTAGCTAGGGACAGTGGGTGGCCCCTCCACTTT. Its translation: CASSVARDSGWPLHF.

The rearrangement joins TRBV6-5 to TRBJ2-5; D uncertain. Trimming removed 5 bases at V and 2 bases at J, with 9 bases between. Germline CDR1 is MNHEY and CDR2 is SVGAGI. CDR3 size: 13 residues. CDR3 sequence (DNA): TGTGCCAGCAGTAACCGGGTACAAGAGACCCAGTACTTC. It encodes CASSNRVQETQYF.

The rearrangement uses TRBV6-5 and TRBJ2-3; TRBD2 might be the D (6 bases). Germline V gives CDR1 MNHEY, CDR2 SVGAGI. Trimming took off 7 bases at V and 4 bases at J, with 18 bases between the two ends. This CDR3 is 15 amino acids long. The chain's CDR3 is CASMGGWAQADTQYF. CDR3 nucleotides: TGTGCCAGCATGGGGGGTTGGGCCCAAGCAGATACGCAGTATTTT.